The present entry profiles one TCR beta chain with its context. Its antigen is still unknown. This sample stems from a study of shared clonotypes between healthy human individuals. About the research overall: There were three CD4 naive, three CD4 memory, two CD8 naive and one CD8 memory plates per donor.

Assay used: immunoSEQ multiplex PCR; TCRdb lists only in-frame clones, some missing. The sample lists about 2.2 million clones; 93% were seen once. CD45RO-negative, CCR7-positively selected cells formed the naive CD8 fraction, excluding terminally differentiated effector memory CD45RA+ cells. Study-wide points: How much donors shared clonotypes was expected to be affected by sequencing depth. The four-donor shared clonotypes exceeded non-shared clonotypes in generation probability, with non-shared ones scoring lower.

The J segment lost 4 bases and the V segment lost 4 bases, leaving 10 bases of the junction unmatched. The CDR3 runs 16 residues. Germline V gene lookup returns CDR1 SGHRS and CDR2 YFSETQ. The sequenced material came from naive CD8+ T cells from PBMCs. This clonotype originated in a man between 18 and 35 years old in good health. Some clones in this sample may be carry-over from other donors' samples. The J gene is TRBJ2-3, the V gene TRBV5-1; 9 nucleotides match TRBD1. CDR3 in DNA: TGCGCCAGCAGCCAGACAGGGGGATCCGCTGCAGATACGCAGTATTTT. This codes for CASSQTGGSAADTQYF.